This T cell receptor (beta chain) derives from a study of Ad26.COV2.S vaccination and SARS-CoV-2 variants. Findings and caveats of the study: Post-vaccination spike-specific CD8+ and CD4+ T cell responses reportedly had substantial breadth. Higher spike-specific TCR breadth was found in vaccine recipients than in placebo recipients.

The repertoire was sequenced with immunoSEQ multiplex PCR; TCRdb's copy has only in-frame clones and lacks some. This sample has some 190,000 clones, with around nine tenths found just once. On this clone itself: Its matching antigen is unknown.

The CDR3 is 13 amino acids. The germline V gene encodes CDR1 MNHNY and CDR2 SVGAGI (reference sequence). The ends were cut back, 5 bases at V and 7 bases at J, with 14 bases in the middle. This TCR was recovered from a human donor who had recovered from COVID-19. The chain links TRBV6-6 to TRBJ2-5; possibly TRBD1 or TRBD2 for D (5 bases each). The source was peripheral blood, collected after recovery from COVID-19. CDR3 DNA: TGTGCCAGCAGTCCCGGGACCGGGGTGACCCAGTACTTC. Residues: CASSPGTGVTQYF.